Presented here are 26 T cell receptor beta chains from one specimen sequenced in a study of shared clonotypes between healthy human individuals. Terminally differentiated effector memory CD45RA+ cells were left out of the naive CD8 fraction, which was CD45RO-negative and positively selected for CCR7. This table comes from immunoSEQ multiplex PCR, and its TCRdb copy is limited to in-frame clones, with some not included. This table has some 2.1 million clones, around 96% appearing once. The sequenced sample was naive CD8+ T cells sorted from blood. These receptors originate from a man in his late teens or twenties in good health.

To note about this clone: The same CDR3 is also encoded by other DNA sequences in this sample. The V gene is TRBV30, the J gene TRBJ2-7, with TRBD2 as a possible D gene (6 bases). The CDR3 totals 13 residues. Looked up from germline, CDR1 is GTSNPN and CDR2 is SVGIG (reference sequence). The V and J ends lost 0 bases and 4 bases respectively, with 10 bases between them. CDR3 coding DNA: TGTGCCTGGAGTGTAGGAGGGGATTACGAGCAGTACTTC. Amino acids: CAWSVGGDYEQYF.

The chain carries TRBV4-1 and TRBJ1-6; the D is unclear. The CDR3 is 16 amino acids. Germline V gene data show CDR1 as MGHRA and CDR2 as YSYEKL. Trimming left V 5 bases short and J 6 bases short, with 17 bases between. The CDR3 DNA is TGCGCCAGCAGCTATGCCGGGTCTAACATTAATTCACCCCTCCACTTT. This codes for CASSYAGSNINSPLHF.

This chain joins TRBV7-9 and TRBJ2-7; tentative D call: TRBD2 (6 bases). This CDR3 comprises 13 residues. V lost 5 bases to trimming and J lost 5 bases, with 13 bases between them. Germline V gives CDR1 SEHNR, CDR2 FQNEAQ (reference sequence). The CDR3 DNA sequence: TGTGCCAGCAGCCAACTAGCCGGCCACGAGCAGTACTTC. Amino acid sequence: CASSQLAGHEQYF.

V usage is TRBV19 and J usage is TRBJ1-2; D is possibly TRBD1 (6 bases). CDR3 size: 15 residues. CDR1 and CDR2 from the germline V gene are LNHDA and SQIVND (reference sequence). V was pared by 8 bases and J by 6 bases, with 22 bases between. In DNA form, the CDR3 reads TGTGCCAGTCACAGGACAGACCTTTTAGGAAATGGCTACACCTTC. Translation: CASHRTDLLGNGYTF.

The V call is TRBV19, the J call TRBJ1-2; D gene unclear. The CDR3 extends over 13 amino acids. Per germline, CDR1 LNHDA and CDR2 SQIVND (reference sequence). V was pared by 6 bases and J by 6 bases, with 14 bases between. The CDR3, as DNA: TGTGCCAGTAGCCTGGACGGATCTCATGGCTACACCTTC. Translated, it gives CASSLDGSHGYTF.

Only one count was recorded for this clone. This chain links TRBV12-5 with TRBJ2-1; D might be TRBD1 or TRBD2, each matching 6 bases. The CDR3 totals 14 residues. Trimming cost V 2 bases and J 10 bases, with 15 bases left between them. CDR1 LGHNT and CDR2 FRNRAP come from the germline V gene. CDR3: CASGLLTGAREQFF. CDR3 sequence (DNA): TGTGCTAGTGGTTTGCTCACGGGGGCGCGGGAGCAGTTCTTC.

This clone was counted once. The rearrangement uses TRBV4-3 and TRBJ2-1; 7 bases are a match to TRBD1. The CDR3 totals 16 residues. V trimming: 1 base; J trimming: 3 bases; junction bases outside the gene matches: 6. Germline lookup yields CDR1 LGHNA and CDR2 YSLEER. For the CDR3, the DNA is TGCGCCAGCAGCCAAGGAGGGGGCTTTAACTACAATGAGCAGTTCTTC. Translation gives CASSQGGGFNYNEQFF.

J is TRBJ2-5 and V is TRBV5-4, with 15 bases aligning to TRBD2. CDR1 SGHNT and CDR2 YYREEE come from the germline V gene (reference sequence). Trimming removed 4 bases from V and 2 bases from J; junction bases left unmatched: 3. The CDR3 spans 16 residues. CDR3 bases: TGTGCCAGCAGCCGGGGGACTAGCGGGGGGCAAGAGACCCAGTACTTC. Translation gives CASSRGTSGGQETQYF.

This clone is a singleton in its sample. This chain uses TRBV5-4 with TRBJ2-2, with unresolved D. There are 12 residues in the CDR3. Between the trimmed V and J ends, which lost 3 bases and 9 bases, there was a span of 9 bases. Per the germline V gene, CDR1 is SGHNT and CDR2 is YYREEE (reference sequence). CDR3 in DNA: TGTGCCAGCAGCTCCGAGATAAGGGAGCTGTTTTTT. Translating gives CASSSEIRELFF.

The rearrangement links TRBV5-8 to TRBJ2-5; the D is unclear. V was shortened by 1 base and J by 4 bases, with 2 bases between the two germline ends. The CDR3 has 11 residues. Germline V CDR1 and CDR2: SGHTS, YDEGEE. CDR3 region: CASSLLETQYF. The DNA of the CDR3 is TGTGCCAGCAGCTTGCTAGAGACCCAGTACTTC.

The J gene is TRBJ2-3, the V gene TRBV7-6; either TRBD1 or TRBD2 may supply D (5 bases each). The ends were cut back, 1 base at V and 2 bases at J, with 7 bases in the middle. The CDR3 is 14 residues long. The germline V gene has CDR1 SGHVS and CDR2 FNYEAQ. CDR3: CASSLGGITDTQYF. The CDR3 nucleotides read TGTGCCAGCAGCTTAGGGGGGATCACAGATACGCAGTATTTT.

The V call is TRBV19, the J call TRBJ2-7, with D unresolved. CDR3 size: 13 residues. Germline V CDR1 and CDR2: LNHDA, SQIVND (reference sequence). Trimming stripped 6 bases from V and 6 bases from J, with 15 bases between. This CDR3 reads CASSGSNSPEQYF. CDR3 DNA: TGTGCCAGTAGCGGGTCTAATTCCCCCGAGCAGTACTTC.

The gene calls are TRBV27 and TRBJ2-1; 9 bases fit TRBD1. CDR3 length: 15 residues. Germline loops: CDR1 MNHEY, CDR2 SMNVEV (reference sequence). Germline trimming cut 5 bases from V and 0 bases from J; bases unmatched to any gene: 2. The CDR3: CASSGTGPSYNEQFF. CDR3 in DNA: TGTGCCAGCAGTGGGACAGGGCCCTCCTACAATGAGCAGTTCTTC.

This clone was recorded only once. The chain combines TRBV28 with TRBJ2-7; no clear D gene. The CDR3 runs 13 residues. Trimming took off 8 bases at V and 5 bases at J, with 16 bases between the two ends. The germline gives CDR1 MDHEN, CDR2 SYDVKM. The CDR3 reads CASCTLGQNEQYF. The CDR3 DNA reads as TGTGCCAGCTGTACATTGGGCCAGAACGAGCAGTACTTC.

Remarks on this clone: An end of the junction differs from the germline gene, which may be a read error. This chain's CDR3 is CAWSTGAYDQYF. For the CDR3, the DNA is TGTGCCTGGAGCACAGGAGCCTACGATCAGTACTTC. V and J are TRBV30 and TRBJ2-7; weak D call: TRBD1 (5 bases). Germline-derived CDR1 and CDR2 are GTSNPN and SVGIG (reference sequence). The CDR3 covers 12 residues.

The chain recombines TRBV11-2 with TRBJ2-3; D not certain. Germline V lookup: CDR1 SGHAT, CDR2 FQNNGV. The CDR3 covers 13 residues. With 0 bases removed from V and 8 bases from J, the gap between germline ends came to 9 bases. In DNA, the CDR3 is TGTGCCAGCAGCTTAGATACTGAGAGTACGCAGTATTTT. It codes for CASSLDTESTQYF. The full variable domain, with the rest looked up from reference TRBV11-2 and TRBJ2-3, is EAGVAQSPRYKIIEKRQSVAFWCNPISGHATLYWYQQILGQGPKLLIQFQNNGVVDDSQLPKDRFSAERLKGVDSTLKIQPAKLEDSAVYLCASSLDTESTQYFGPGTRLTVL.

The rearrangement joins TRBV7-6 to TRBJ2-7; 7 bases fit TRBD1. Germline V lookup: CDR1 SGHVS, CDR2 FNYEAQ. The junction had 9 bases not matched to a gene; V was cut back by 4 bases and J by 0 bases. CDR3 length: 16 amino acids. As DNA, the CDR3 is TGTGCCAGCAGCTCCGGGACAGCTTTGAGCTCCTACGAGCAGTACTTC. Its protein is CASSSGTALSSYEQYF.

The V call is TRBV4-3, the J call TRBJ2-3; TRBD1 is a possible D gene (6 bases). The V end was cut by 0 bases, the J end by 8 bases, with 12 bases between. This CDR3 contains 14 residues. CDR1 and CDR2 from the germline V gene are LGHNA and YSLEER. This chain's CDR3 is CASSQDEQGGTQYF. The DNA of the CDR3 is TGCGCCAGCAGCCAAGATGAACAGGGCGGTACGCAGTATTTT.

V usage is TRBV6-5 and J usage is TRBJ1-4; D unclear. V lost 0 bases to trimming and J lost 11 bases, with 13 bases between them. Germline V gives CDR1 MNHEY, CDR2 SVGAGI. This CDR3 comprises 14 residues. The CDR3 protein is CASSYSLDLGKLFF. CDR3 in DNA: TGTGCCAGCAGTTACTCACTGGACCTGGGGAAACTGTTTTTT.

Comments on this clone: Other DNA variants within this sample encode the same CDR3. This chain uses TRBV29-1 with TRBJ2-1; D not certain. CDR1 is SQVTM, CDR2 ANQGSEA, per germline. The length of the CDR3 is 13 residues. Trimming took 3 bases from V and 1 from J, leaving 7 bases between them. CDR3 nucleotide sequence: TGCAGCGTTGATGGCAGTTCCTACAATGAGCAGTTCTTC. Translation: CSVDGSSYNEQFF.

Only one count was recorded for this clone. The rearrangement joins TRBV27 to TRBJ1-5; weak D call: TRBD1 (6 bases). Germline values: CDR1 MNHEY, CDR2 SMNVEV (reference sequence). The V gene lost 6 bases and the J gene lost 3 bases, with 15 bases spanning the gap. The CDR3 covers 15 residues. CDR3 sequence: CASRDTGPHNQPQHF. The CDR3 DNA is TGTGCCAGCAGGGATACAGGGCCTCACAATCAGCCCCAGCATTTT.

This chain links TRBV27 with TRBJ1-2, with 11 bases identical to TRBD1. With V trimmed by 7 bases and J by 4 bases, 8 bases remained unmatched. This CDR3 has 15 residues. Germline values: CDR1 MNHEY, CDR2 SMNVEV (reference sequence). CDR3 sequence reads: CASTPIGTGGYGYTF. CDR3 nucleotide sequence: TGTGCCAGCACCCCGATAGGGACAGGGGGCTATGGCTACACCTTC.

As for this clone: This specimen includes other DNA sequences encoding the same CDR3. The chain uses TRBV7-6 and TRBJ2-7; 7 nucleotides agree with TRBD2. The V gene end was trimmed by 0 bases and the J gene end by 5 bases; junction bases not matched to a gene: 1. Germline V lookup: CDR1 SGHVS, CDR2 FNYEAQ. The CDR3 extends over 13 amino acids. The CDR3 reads CASSLAGRDEQYF. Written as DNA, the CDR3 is TGTGCCAGCAGCTTAGCGGGGAGGGACGAGCAGTACTTC.

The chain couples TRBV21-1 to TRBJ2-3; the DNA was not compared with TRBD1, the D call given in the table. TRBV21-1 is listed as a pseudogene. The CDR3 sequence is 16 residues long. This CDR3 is CASRGDRKTSTDTQYF. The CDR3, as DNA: TGTGCCAGCAGAGGGGACAGAAAGACTAGCACAGATACGCAGTATTTT.

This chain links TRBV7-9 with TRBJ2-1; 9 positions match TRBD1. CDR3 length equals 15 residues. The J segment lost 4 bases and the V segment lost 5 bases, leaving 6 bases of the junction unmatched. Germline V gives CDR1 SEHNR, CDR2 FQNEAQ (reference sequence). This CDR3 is CASSPPDRGYNEQFF. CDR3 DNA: TGTGCCAGCAGCCCACCGGACAGGGGTTACAATGAGCAGTTCTTC.

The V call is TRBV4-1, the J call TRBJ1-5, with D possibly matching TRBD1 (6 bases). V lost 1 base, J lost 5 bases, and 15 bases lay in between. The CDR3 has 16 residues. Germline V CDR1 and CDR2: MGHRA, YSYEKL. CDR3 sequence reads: CASSQVVGTLYQPQHF. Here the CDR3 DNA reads TGCGCCAGCAGCCAAGTAGTAGGGACACTTTATCAGCCCCAGCATTTT.